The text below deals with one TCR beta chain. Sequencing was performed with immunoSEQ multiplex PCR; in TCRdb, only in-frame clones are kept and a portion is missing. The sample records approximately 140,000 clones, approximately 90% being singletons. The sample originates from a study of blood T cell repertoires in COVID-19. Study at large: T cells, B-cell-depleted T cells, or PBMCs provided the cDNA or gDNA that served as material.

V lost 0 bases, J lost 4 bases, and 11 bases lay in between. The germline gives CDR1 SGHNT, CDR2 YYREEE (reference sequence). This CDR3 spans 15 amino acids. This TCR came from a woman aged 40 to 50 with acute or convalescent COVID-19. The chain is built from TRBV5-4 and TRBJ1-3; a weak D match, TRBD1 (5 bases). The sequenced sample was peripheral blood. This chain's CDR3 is CASSLDPGSGNTIYF. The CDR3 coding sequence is TGTGCCAGCAGCTTGGACCCAGGGTCGGGAAACACCATATATTTT. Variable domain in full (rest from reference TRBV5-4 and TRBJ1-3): ETGVTQSPTHLIKTRGQQVTLRCSSQSGHNTVSWYQQALGQGPQFIFQYYREEENGRGNFPPRFSGLQFPNYSSELNVNALELDDSALYLCASSLDPGSGNTIYFGEGSWLTVV.